This T cell receptor (beta chain) is from a study of STAT5B mutations in CD4+ large granular lymphocyte leukemia. Overall study context: Among healthy controls, a particular HLA allele went with more CDR3 'QG' motifs. Overall study findings and caveats: Patient CD4-sorted repertoires looked more clonal than healthy CD4+ repertoires, even without putative leukemic clones. 8/27 top patient clones versus 2/35 control clones were TRBV06-family.

Some clones are missing from TCRdb's copy, which holds only in-frame ones; the method was immunoSEQ multiplex PCR. The table includes about 30,000 clones, approximately 73% detected once. Buffy coats from healthy blood donors served as controls. Trimming cost V 4 bases and J 0 bases, with 12 bases left between them. The CDR3 loop spans 15 amino acids. The germline V gene has CDR1 SGDLS and CDR2 YYNGEE. Of note for this clone: No antigen is known for it.

The chain joins TRBV9 to TRBJ2-3; TRBD2 is a possible D gene (5 bases). This TCR derives from a human donor in good health. Sequencing was done on a sample of CD4+ T cells from blood buffy coats. The CDR3: CASSKRAVSTDTQYF. CDR3 bases: TGTGCCAGCAGCAAGAGGGCGGTTAGCACAGATACGCAGTATTTT. The whole variable domain, remainder taken from reference TRBV9 and TRBJ2-3, is DSGVTQTPKHLITATGQRVTLRCSPRSGDLSVYWYQQSLDQGLQFLIQYYNGEERAKGNILERFSAQQFPDLHSELNLSSLELGDSALYFCASSKRAVSTDTQYFGPGTRLTVL.